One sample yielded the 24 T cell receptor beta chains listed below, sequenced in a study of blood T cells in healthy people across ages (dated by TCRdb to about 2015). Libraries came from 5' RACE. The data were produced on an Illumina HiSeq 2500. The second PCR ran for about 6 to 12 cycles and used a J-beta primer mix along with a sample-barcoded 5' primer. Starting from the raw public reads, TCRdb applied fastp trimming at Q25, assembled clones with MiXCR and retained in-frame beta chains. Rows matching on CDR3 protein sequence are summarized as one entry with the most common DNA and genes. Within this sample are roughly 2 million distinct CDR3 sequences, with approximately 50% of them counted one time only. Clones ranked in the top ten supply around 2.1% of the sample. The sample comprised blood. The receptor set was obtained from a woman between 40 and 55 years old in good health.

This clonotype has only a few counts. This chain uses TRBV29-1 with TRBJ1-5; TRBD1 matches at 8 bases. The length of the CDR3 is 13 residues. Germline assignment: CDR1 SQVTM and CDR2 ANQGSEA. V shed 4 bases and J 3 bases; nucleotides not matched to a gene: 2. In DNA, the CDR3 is TGCAGCGTTGGGACAGGGCCCAATCAGCCCCAGCATTTT. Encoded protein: CSVGTGPNQPQHF.

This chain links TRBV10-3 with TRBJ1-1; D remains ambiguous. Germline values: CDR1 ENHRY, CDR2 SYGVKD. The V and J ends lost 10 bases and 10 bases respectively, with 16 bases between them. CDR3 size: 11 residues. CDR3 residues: CATSWGTGAFF. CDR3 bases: TGTGCCACCTCCTGGGGAACGGGAGCTTTCTTT.

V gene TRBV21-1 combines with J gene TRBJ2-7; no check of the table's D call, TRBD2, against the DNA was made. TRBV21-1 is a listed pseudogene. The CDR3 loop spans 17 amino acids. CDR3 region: CASSKEPPSEGSQEQYF. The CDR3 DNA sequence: TGTGCCAGCAGCAAAGAGCCGCCGAGTGAGGGATCTCAGGAGCAGTACTTC.

The CDR3 DNA sequence: TGTGCCAGCAGTTCGGACGGGAGACCCGAGCAGTACTTC. Translation gives CASSSDGRPEQYF. The rearrangement uses TRBV6-2 or TRBV6-3 and TRBJ2-7; tentatively, D is TRBD2 (6 bases). CDR3 length equals 13 residues. The V and J ends lost 4 bases and 6 bases respectively, with 13 bases between them. The V gene's germline CDR1 is MNHEY and CDR2 SVGEGT.

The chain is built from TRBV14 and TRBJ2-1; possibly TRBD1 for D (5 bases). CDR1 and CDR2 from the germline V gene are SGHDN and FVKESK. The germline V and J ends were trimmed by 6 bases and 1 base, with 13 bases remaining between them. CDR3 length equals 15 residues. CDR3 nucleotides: TGTGCCAGCAGTAAGGGGCGTTTATCCTACAATGAGCAGTTCTTC. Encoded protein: CASSKGRLSYNEQFF.

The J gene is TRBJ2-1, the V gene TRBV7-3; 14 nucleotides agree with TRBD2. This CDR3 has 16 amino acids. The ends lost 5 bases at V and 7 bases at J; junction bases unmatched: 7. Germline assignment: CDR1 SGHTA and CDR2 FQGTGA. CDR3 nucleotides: TGTGCCAGCAGCCAGACTAGCGGGGGGGCCTTAAATGAGCAGTTCTTC. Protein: CASSQTSGGALNEQFF.

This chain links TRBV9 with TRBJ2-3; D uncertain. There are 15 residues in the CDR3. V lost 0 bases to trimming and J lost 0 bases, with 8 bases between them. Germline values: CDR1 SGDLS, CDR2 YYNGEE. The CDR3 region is CASSVEPISTDTQYF. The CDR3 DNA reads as TGTGCCAGCAGCGTAGAGCCCATTAGCACAGATACGCAGTATTTT.

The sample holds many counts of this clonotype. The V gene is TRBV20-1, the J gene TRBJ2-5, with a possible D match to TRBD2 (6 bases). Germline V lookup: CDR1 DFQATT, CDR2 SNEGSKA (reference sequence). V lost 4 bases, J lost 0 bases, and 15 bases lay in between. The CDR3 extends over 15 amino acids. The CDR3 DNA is TGCAGTGCTAACTCGGCTGGAGGGTACCAAGAGACCCAGTACTTC. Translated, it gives CSANSAGGYQETQYF.

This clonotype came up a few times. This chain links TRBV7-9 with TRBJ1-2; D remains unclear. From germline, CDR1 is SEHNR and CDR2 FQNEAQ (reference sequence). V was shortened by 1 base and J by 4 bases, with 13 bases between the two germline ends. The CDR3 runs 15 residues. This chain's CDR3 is CASSLERTVSYGYTF. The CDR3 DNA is TGTGCCAGCAGCTTAGAGAGGACGGTCAGCTATGGCTACACCTTC.

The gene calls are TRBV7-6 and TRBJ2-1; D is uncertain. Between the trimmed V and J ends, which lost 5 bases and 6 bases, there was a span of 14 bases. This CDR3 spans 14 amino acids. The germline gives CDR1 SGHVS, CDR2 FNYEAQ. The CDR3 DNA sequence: TGTGCCAGCAGCCCAACCGATAACATCAATGAGCAGTTCTTC. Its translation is CASSPTDNINEQFF.

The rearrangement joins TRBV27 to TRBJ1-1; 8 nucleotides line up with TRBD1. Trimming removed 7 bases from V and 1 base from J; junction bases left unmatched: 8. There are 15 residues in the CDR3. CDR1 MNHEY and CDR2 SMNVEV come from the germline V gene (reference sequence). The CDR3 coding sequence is TGTGCCAGCACCCTAGGGACAGGAGGGAACACTGAAGCTTTCTTT. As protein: CASTLGTGGNTEAFF.

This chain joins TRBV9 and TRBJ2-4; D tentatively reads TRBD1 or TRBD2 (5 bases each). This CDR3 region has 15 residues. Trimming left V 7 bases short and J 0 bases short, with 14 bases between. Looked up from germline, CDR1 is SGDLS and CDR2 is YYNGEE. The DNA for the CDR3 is TGTGCCAGCTCGACCCGAGGGGTAGCCAAAAACATTCAGTACTTC. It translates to CASSTRGVAKNIQYF.

CDR3 in amino acids: CASIRTGGNEQFF. In nucleotides, the CDR3 is TGTGCCAGCATCCGGACAGGGGGCAATGAGCAGTTCTTC. This chain uses TRBV6-2 or TRBV6-3 with TRBJ2-1, with TRBD1 matching over 10 bases. CDR3 length: 13 residues. V was clipped by 7 bases and J by 6 bases; unmatched bases: 3. Germline V gene lookup returns CDR1 MNHEY and CDR2 SVGEGT.

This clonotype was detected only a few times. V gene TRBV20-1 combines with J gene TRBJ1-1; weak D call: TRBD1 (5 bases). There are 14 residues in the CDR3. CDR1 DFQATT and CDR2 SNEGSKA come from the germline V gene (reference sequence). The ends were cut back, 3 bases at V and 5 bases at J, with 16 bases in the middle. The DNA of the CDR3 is TGCAGTGCTAGGTTGCGGGGGGGTATGACTGAAGCTTTCTTT. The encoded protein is CSARLRGGMTEAFF.

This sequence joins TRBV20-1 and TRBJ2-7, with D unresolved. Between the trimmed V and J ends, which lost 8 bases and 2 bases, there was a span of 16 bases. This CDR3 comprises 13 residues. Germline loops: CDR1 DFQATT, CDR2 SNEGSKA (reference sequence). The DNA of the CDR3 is TGCAGTACCAACCGCCCCGGCGCCTACGAGCAGTACTTC. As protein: CSTNRPGAYEQYF.

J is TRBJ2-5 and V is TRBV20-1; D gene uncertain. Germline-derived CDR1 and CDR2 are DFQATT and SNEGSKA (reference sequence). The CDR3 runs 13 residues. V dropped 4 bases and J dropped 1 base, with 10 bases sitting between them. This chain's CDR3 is CSAMNLGQETQYF. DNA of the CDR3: TGCAGTGCTATGAACTTGGGCCAAGAGACCCAGTACTTC.

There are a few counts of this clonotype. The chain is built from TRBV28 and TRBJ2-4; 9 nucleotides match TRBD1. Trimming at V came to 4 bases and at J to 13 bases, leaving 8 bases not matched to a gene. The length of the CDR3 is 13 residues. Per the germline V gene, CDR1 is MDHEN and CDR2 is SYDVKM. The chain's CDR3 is CASSSIQGAKQYF. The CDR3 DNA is TGTGCCAGCAGTTCCATACAGGGGGCCAAGCAGTACTTC.

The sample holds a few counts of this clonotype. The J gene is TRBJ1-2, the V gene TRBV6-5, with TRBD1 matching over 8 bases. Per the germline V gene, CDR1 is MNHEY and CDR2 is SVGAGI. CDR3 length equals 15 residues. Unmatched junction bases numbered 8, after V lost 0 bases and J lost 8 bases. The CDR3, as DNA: TGTGCCAGCAGTTACTCGGGCAGGGGGCAAGGGGGCTACACCTTC. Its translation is CASSYSGRGQGGYTF.

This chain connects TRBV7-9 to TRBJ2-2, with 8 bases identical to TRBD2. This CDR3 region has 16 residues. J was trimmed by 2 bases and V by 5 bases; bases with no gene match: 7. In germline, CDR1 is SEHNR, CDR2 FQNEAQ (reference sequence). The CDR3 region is CASSRGGNSNTGELFF. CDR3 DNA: TGTGCCAGCAGCCGGGGGGGGAACAGTAACACCGGGGAGCTGTTTTTT.

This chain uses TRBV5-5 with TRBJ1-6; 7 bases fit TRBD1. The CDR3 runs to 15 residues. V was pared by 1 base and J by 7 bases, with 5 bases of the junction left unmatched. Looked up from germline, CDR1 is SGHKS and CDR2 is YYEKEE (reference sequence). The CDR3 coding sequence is TGTGCCAGCAGCTTGAAGGACAGGAACAATTCACCCCTCCACTTT. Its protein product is CASSLKDRNNSPLHF.

The DNA for the CDR3 is TGCGCCAGCAGCTCTAGCGGGGGGCGCAACTGGGATGAGCAGTTCTTC. It codes for CASSSSGGRNWDEQFF. The chain carries TRBV4-3 and TRBJ2-1, with 11 bases fitting TRBD2. The V gene's germline CDR1 is LGHNA and CDR2 YSLEER. This CDR3 region has 16 residues. V trimming: 5 bases; J trimming: 8 bases; junction bases outside the gene matches: 11.

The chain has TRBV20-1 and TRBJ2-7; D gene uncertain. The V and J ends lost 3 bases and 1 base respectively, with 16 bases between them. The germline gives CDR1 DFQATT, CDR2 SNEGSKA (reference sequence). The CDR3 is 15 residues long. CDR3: CSASLERGVSYEQYF. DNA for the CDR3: TGCAGTGCTAGTTTGGAGCGAGGAGTGTCCTACGAGCAGTACTTC.

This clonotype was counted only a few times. The CDR3 sequence is CASSQGWTSGGLLNEQFF. In nucleotides, the CDR3 is TGCGCCAGCAGCCAAGGTTGGACTAGCGGGGGGTTGCTCAATGAGCAGTTCTTC. The V and J genes are TRBV4-3 and TRBJ2-1; 14 bases are a match to TRBD2. Germline V gives CDR1 LGHNA, CDR2 YSLEER. The CDR3 spans 18 residues. The V segment lost 1 base and the J segment 6 bases; nucleotides outside the gene matches: 8.

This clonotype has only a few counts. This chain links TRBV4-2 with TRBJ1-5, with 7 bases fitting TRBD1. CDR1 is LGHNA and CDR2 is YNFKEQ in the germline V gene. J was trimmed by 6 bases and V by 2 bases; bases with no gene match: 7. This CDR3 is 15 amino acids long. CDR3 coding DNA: TGTGCCAGCAGCCAAAGGACAGGTGGAGGTCAGCCCCAGCATTTT. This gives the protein CASSQRTGGGQPQHF.